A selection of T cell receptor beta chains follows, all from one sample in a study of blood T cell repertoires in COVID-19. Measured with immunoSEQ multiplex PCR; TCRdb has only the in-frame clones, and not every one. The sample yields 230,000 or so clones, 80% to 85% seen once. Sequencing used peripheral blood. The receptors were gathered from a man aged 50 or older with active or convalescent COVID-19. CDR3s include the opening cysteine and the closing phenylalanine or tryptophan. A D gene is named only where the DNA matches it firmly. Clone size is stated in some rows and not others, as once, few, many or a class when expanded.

CDR3: CATSPFPRGARGEQYF
DNA: TGTGCCACCAGCCCCTTCCCTCGGGGGGCGCGGGGTGAGCAGTACTTC
size: .
D: .
J: TRBJ2-7
V: TRBV15
length: 16

CDR3: CASSERQGISPGELFF
DNA: TGTGCCAGCAGTGAAAGGCAGGGGATATCGCCCGGGGAGCTGTTTTTT
size: .
D: .
J: TRBJ2-2
V: TRBV2
length: 16

CDR3: CASSLETGELFF
DNA: TGTGCCAGCTCTCTCGAGACAGGGGAGCTGTTTTTT
size: .
D: .
J: TRBJ2-2
V: TRBV18
length: 12

CDR3: CASSQGGGLHNEQFF
DNA: TGTGCCAGCAGCCAAGGCGGGGGACTACACAATGAGCAGTTCTTC
size: .
D: TRBD2
J: TRBJ2-1
V: TRBV3-1/TRBV3-2
length: 15

CDR3: CASSLTASGNTIYF
DNA: TGTGCCAGCAGTTTGACAGCCTCTGGAAACACCATATATTTT
size: .
D: .
J: TRBJ1-3
V: TRBV28
length: 14

CDR3: CASSLDGMNTEAFF
DNA: TGTGCCAGCAGCTTAGACGGGATGAACACTGAAGCTTTCTTT
size: .
D: .
J: TRBJ1-1
V: TRBV7-9
length: 14

CDR3: CASSFTGEQYF
DNA: TGTGCCAGCAGTTTTACTGGCGAGCAGTACTTC
size: .
D: .
J: TRBJ2-7
V: TRBV12-3/TRBV12-4
length: 11

CDR3: CASSSDSSGNTIYF
DNA: TGTGCCAGCAGCTCCGACAGCTCTGGAAACACCATATATTTT
size: .
D: .
J: TRBJ1-3
V: TRBV7-3
length: 14

CDR3: CASSRSQTGVEQPQHF
DNA: TGCGCCAGCAGCCGAAGCCAGACAGGGGTCGAGCAGCCCCAGCATTTT
size: .
D: TRBD1
J: TRBJ1-5
V: TRBV4-1
length: 16

CDR3: CASSLASGGRYNEQFF
DNA: TGTGCCAGCAGCTTAGCGTCGGGGGGGCGATACAATGAGCAGTTCTTC
size: .
D: TRBD2
J: TRBJ2-1
V: TRBV7-9
length: 16

CDR3: CSAGQSYEQYF
DNA: TGCAGCGCGGGACAGAGCTACGAGCAGTACTTC
size: .
D: TRBD1
J: TRBJ2-7
V: TRBV29-1
length: 11

CDR3: CASSPSWEFSGNTIYF
DNA: TGTGCCAGCTCACCAAGTTGGGAGTTCTCTGGAAACACCATATATTTT
size: .
D: .
J: TRBJ1-3
V: TRBV18
length: 16

CDR3: CASSSRGSSGNTIYF
DNA: TGCGCCAGCAGCTCCCGGGGGAGCTCTGGAAACACCATATATTTT
size: .
D: .
J: TRBJ1-3
V: TRBV5-1
length: 15

CDR3: CAWSVLSEQGFNQPQHF
DNA: TGTGCCTGGAGTGTACTGTCGGAACAGGGATTCAATCAGCCCCAGCATTTT
size: .
D: .
J: TRBJ1-5
V: TRBV30
length: 17

CDR3: CASSPSGWSPLHF
DNA: TGTGCCAGCAGCCCTTCGGGTTGGTCACCCCTCCACTTT
size: .
D: .
J: TRBJ1-6
V: TRBV14
length: 13

CDR3: CASSNRAVNTEAFF
DNA: TGTGCCAGCTCAAACAGGGCGGTGAACACTGAAGCTTTCTTT
size: few
D: .
J: TRBJ1-1
V: TRBV18
length: 14

CDR3: CASSFIRRDRTGFGTDTQYF
DNA: TGTGCCAGCAGCTTCATAAGGAGAGACCGGACAGGGTTTGGGACAGATACGCAGTATTTT
size: .
D: TRBD1
J: TRBJ2-3
V: TRBV11-3
length: 20

CDR3: CASSLSGLQGYTF
DNA: TGTGCCAGCAGCTTGTCAGGACTTCAAGGCTACACCTTC
size: .
D: .
J: TRBJ1-2
V: TRBV5-4
length: 13

CDR3: CASSPKGVGYTF
DNA: TGTGCCAGCAGTCCGAAGGGGGTTGGCTACACCTTC
size: .
D: .
J: TRBJ1-2
V: TRBV27
length: 12

CDR3: CASSFLRSAEAFF
DNA: TGTGCCAGCAGCTTCTTGCGTTCGGCTGAAGCTTTCTTT
size: few
D: .
J: TRBJ1-1
V: TRBV12-3/TRBV12-4
length: 13

CDR3: CAWSPTGVGYTF
DNA: TGTGCCTGGAGTCCGACAGGGGTAGGCTACACCTTC
size: .
D: TRBD1
J: TRBJ1-2
V: TRBV30
length: 12

CDR3: CASSENTSGNTIYF
DNA: TGTGCCAGCAGTGAGAACACCTCTGGAAACACCATATATTTT
size: .
D: .
J: TRBJ1-3
V: TRBV2
length: 14

CDR3: CASSQRTGTTEAFF
DNA: TGTGCCAGCAGCCAAAGGACAGGGACCACTGAAGCTTTCTTT
size: .
D: TRBD1
J: TRBJ1-1
V: TRBV3-1/TRBV3-2
length: 14

CDR3: CASLSGGATDTQYF
DNA: TGCGCCAGCCTCAGCGGGGGGGCGACAGATACGCAGTATTTT
size: .
D: TRBD2
J: TRBJ2-3
V: TRBV5-1
length: 14

CDR3: CASSVAGLAVRDNEQFF
DNA: TGTGCCAGCAGCGTAGCGGGACTAGCGGTCCGAGACAATGAGCAGTTCTTC
size: .
D: TRBD2
J: TRBJ2-1
V: TRBV9
length: 17

CDR3: CASRPDRDRTEAFF
DNA: TGTGCCAGCAGGCCTGACAGGGACCGCACTGAAGCTTTCTTT
size: .
D: TRBD1
J: TRBJ1-1
V: TRBV7-6
length: 14

CDR3: CSASRRRAGVQETQYF
DNA: TGCAGTGCTAGTCGGCGCAGGGCGGGGGTTCAAGAGACCCAGTACTTC
size: once
D: TRBD2
J: TRBJ2-5
V: TRBV20-1
length: 16

CDR3: CATSREGQGYDTIYF
DNA: TGTGCCACCAGCAGAGAGGGACAGGGGTACGACACCATATATTTT
size: .
D: TRBD1
J: TRBJ1-3
V: TRBV15
length: 15

CDR3: CATRLQGAEQPQHF
DNA: TGTGCCACCAGGCTACAGGGGGCGGAACAGCCCCAGCATTTT
size: .
D: TRBD1
J: TRBJ1-5
V: TRBV15
length: 14

CDR3: CASSLGQGWTNEQFF
DNA: TGCGCCAGCAGCTTGGGACAGGGGTGGACTAATGAGCAGTTCTTC
size: .
D: TRBD1
J: TRBJ2-1
V: TRBV5-1
length: 15

CDR3: CASRALDRAREQFF
DNA: TGTGCCAGCAGGGCTCTGGACAGGGCGCGGGAGCAGTTCTTC
size: .
D: TRBD1
J: TRBJ2-1
V: TRBV6-5
length: 14

CDR3: CASSLGRGGGGETQYF
DNA: TGTGCCAGCAGCTTAGGCCGGGGGGGCGGCGGGGAGACCCAGTACTTC
size: few
D: TRBD2
J: TRBJ2-5
V: TRBV11-2
length: 16

CDR3: CASSLGRGPLVNTEAFF
DNA: TGTGCCAGCAGCTTAGGAAGGGGGCCATTGGTGAACACTGAAGCTTTCTTT
size: .
D: TRBD1
J: TRBJ1-1
V: TRBV5-4
length: 17

CDR3: CASSEVLGGELFF
DNA: TGTGCCAGCAGTGAAGTTCTCGGCGGGGAGCTGTTTTTT
size: .
D: .
J: TRBJ2-2
V: TRBV2
length: 13

CDR3: CASSLGSGVQETQYF
DNA: TGTGCCAGCAGCTTAGGTAGCGGGGTTCAAGAGACCCAGTACTTC
size: .
D: TRBD2
J: TRBJ2-5
V: TRBV7-2
length: 15

CDR3: CSVNGQGYQETQYF
DNA: TGCAGCGTGAACGGACAGGGGTACCAAGAGACCCAGTACTTC
size: .
D: TRBD1
J: TRBJ2-5
V: TRBV29-1
length: 14

CDR3: CASSSGLVGPGELFF
DNA: TGTGCCAGCAGCTCTGGACTAGTGGGTCCCGGGGAGCTGTTTTTT
size: .
D: TRBD2
J: TRBJ2-2
V: TRBV5-4
length: 15

CDR3: CASSPTGSGANVLTF
DNA: TGTGCCAGCAGCCCTACAGGGTCTGGGGCCAACGTCCTGACTTTC
size: .
D: .
J: TRBJ2-6
V: TRBV7-3
length: 15

CDR3: CASSYQGTGNNEKLFF
DNA: TGTGCCAGCAGCTACCAAGGGACAGGGAATAATGAAAAACTGTTTTTT
size: .
D: TRBD1
J: TRBJ1-4
V: TRBV6-6
length: 16